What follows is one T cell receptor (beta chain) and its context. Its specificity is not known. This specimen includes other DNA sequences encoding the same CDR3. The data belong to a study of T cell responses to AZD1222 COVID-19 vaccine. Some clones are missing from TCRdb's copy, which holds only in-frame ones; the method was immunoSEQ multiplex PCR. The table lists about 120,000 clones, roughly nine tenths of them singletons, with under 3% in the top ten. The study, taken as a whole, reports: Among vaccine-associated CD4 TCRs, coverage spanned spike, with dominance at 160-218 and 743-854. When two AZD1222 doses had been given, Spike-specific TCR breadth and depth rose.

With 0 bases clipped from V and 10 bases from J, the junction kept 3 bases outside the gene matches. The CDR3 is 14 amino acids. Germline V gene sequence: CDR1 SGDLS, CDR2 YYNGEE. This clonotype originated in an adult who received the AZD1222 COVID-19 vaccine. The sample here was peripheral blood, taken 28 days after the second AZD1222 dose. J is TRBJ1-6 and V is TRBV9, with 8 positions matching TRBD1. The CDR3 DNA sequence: TGTGCCAGCAGCGTAGCAGGGGGCAGCTCACCCCTCCACTTT. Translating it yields CASSVAGGSSPLHF.